The next 21 T cell receptor beta chains were all read from a single sample in a study of early T cells in non-severe SARS-CoV-2 infection. TCRdb ran MiXCR on the 5' RACE reads and lists one entry per CDR3 protein. This repertoire shows 40,000 to 55,000 distinct CDR3 sequences, roughly 23% found once; its top ten account for 4.5% to 5%. The sample consisted of whole blood, taken at baseline. Receptor source: an adult who was a healthcare worker with PCR-confirmed SARS-CoV-2 infection or an uninfected control (not recorded which).

This clonotype was seen a single time. At one boundary the junction diverges from the germline segment, which might be a read error. The rearrangement links TRBV3-1 to TRBJ1-6; D is perhaps TRBD1 (5 bases). Germline assignment: CDR1 LGHDT and CDR2 YNNKEL (reference sequence). The CDR3 has 14 residues. CDR3 DNA sequence: TGTGCCAGCAGCATGGGACGGCGCAATTCACCCATCCACTTT. This encodes CASSMGRRNSPIHF.

This chain joins TRBV9 and TRBJ2-5; D is possibly TRBD1 or TRBD2 (5 bases each). Looked up from germline, CDR1 is SGDLS and CDR2 is YYNGEE. The length of the CDR3 is 13 residues. V was shortened by 1 base and J by 4 bases, with 8 bases between the two germline ends. CDR3 in DNA: TGTGCCAGCAGCGTAACAGGAGGAGAGACCCAGTACTTC. The encoded protein is CASSVTGGETQYF.

The J gene is TRBJ1-2, the V gene TRBV9; D is undetermined. V was trimmed by 2 bases and J by 5 bases, leaving 4 bases between them. The CDR3 has 11 residues. CDR1 is SGDLS, CDR2 YYNGEE, per germline. CDR3 DNA sequence: TGTGCCAGCAGCGTCGGTTATGGCTACACCTTC. Its protein product is CASSVGYGYTF. The whole variable domain, remainder taken from reference TRBV9 and TRBJ1-2, is DSGVTQTPKHLITATGQRVTLRCSPRSGDLSVYWYQQSLDQGLQFLIQYYNGEERAKGNILERFSAQQFPDLHSELNLSSLELGDSALYFCASSVGYGYTFGSGTRLTVV.

The chain carries TRBV19 and TRBJ2-1; 10 bases match TRBD2. With 7 bases clipped from V and 8 bases from J, the junction kept 8 bases outside the gene matches. Looked up from germline, CDR1 is LNHDA and CDR2 is SQIVND (reference sequence). This CDR3 spans 14 amino acids. The CDR3 DNA sequence: TGTGCCAGTAAGCCAGCGGGGGGGAGTTATGAGCAGTTCTTC. This gives the protein CASKPAGGSYEQFF.

The chain uses TRBV5-1 and TRBJ1-1, with unresolved D. This CDR3 is built from 15 residues. V was shortened by 0 bases and J by 8 bases, with 17 bases between the two germline ends. Germline CDR1 reads SGHRS; CDR2 reads YFSETQ. The CDR3 here is CASSLVGQSASEAFF. DNA of the CDR3: TGCGCCAGCAGCTTGGTTGGGCAGAGCGCATCGGAAGCTTTCTTT.

The J gene is TRBJ1-6, the V gene TRBV6-6; 9 positions agree with TRBD1. In germline, CDR1 is MNHNY, CDR2 SVGAGI (reference sequence). V lost 6 bases to trimming and J lost 9 bases; unmatched junction nucleotides: 6. The length of the CDR3 is 14 residues. The chain's CDR3 is CASSRDRDFSPLHF. CDR3 DNA sequence: TGTGCCAGCAGCCGGGACAGGGATTTTTCACCCCTCCACTTT.

J is TRBJ1-1 and V is TRBV27, with 10 nucleotides matching TRBD1. Germline loops: CDR1 MNHEY, CDR2 SMNVEV (reference sequence). V lost 6 bases to trimming and J lost 3 bases; unmatched junction nucleotides: 4. This CDR3 spans 14 amino acids. The CDR3 is CASSYDRGHTEAFF. CDR3 in DNA: TGTGCCAGCAGCTACGACAGGGGGCACACTGAAGCTTTCTTT.

In this sample, this clonotype turned up a few times. This chain connects TRBV11-3 to TRBJ2-2; perhaps TRBD2 as D (6 bases). The germline V gene encodes CDR1 SGHNT and CDR2 YENEEA. V was clipped by 2 bases and J by 0 bases, with 13 bases between them. This CDR3 has 17 amino acids. Here the CDR3 reads CASSLFLGGANTGELFF. CDR3 coding DNA: TGTGCCAGCAGCTTATTTCTGGGCGGGGCGAACACCGGGGAGCTGTTTTTT.

This clonotype was recorded many times. CDR3 in DNA: TGTGCCATCAGGACGCGGGGCGTCCCGGGCGAGCAGTACTTC. This translates into CAIRTRGVPGEQYF. The chain links TRBV10-3 to TRBJ2-7; perhaps TRBD2 as D (6 bases). The V and J ends lost 6 bases and 6 bases respectively, with 18 bases between them. This CDR3 comprises 14 residues. Germline V lookup: CDR1 ENHRY, CDR2 SYGVKD.

In its sample, this clonotype was seen a few times. The rearrangement links TRBV6-6 to TRBJ2-7; TRBD1 aligns across 8 bases. Germline CDR1 MNHNY, CDR2 SVGAGI (reference sequence). The CDR3 is 15 amino acids. V gave up 2 bases and J gave up 5 bases; unmatched junction bases: 8. The CDR3 DNA reads TGTGCCAGCAGTTACCCCAGGGGGCCGGGAGACGAGCAGTACTTC. Its translation is CASSYPRGPGDEQYF.

The rearrangement links TRBV12-3 or TRBV12-4 to TRBJ1-6, with 7 positions matching TRBD1. The length of the CDR3 is 14 residues. Germline trimming cut 6 bases from V and 4 bases from J; bases unmatched to any gene: 3. This CDR3 is CASSADRYNSPLHF. DNA of the CDR3: TGTGCCAGCAGCGCGGACAGGTATAATTCACCCCTCCACTTT.

This clonotype was counted a few times. This chain connects TRBV19 to TRBJ2-4, with unresolved D. Looked up from germline, CDR1 is LNHDA and CDR2 is SQIVND (reference sequence). The CDR3 runs to 14 residues. Trimming stripped 5 bases from V and 0 bases from J, with 8 bases between. The CDR3 coding sequence is TGTGCCAGTAGTGATGCGGTAGCCAAAAACATTCAGTACTTC. It yields the protein CASSDAVAKNIQYF. The full variable domain, completed using reference TRBV19 and TRBJ2-4, is DGGITQSPKYLFRKEGQNVTLSCEQNLNHDAMYWYRQDPGQGLRLIYYSQIVNDFQKGDIAEGYSVSREKKESFPLTVTSAQKNPTAFYLCASSDAVAKNIQYFGAGTRLSVL.

Many counts were recorded for this clonotype. This chain joins TRBV15 and TRBJ2-7; TRBD1 agrees at 11 bases. The CDR3 runs 15 residues. Trimming cost V 5 bases and J 4 bases; bases outside gene matches: 7. Per germline, CDR1 LNHNV and CDR2 YYDKDF (reference sequence). The CDR3, as DNA: TGTGCCACCAGCTTATCCCGGGACAGGGGGTACGAGCAGTACTTC. Its translation is CATSLSRDRGYEQYF.

This chain links TRBV30 with TRBJ1-2; 8 nucleotides align to TRBD1. J gave up 8 bases and V 4 bases, and 12 bases lay outside the gene matches. CDR3 length equals 14 residues. Germline V gene lookup returns CDR1 GTSNPN and CDR2 SVGIG (reference sequence). The DNA of the CDR3 is TGTGCCTGGACCATTATCCGGACAGGGCGGGGCTACACCTTC. It encodes CAWTIIRTGRGYTF.

This sequence joins TRBV6-5 and TRBJ1-5, with D perhaps TRBD1 (5 bases). Trimming took 4 bases from V and 2 from J, leaving 12 bases between them. The CDR3 is made up of 15 amino acids. CDR1 and CDR2 from the germline V gene are MNHEY and SVGAGI. CDR3 sequence: CASSSQGVGNQPQHF. CDR3 nucleotides: TGTGCCAGCAGTTCTCAGGGAGTTGGCAATCAGCCCCAGCATTTT.

This clonotype has a handful of counts. Compared with germline, one end of the junction differs, possibly owing to a read error. The genes are TRBV5-5 and TRBJ1-1; no reliable D call. CDR3 size: 14 residues. In germline, CDR1 is SGHKS, CDR2 YYEKEE (reference sequence). The CDR3 loop is CASILETLMLAAFF. CDR3 sequence (DNA): TGTGCCAGCATCTTGGAAACACTGATGCTTGCCGCTTTCTTT.

The rearrangement joins TRBV10-2 to TRBJ1-5, with D unresolved. Trimming cost V 2 bases and J 5 bases, with 7 bases left between them. The CDR3 runs 13 residues. Germline V gene lookup returns CDR1 WSHSY and CDR2 SAAADI. CDR3: CASSETGHQPQHF. CDR3 DNA sequence: TGCGCCAGCAGTGAGACTGGGCATCAGCCCCAGCATTTT.

The V and J genes are TRBV5-1 and TRBJ2-3; D gene uncertain. The V end was cut by 8 bases, the J end by 6 bases, with 19 bases between. The CDR3 is 14 residues long. CDR1 and CDR2 (germline): SGHRS, YFSETQ. The CDR3 here is CASLPGWHEDTQYF. CDR3 coding DNA: TGCGCCAGTCTTCCCGGGTGGCATGAGGATACGCAGTATTTT.

The chain carries TRBV18 and TRBJ2-5; D is unresolved. Germline loops: CDR1 KGHSH, CDR2 LQKENI. The CDR3 totals 13 residues. V dropped 2 bases and J dropped 2 bases, with 6 bases sitting between them. The CDR3 DNA follows: TGTGCCAGCTCACCAGGGCGACAAGAGACCCAGTACTTC. Its protein is CASSPGRQETQYF.

This clonotype was recorded a few times. This chain joins TRBV4-2 and TRBJ2-3; D might be TRBD2 (7 bases). Trimming left V 4 bases short and J 4 bases short, with 18 bases between. The CDR3 length is 16 residues. Germline V gives CDR1 LGHNA, CDR2 YNFKEQ. CDR3 bases: TGTGCCAGCAGCCCCAGCGGTAGGGGGGGCCCAGATACGCAGTATTTT. Its protein is CASSPSGRGGPDTQYF.

The chain joins TRBV6-5 to TRBJ1-1; 9 nucleotides align to TRBD1. J was trimmed by 3 bases and V by 4 bases; bases with no gene match: 6. Germline V gene data show CDR1 as MNHEY and CDR2 as SVGAGI. The CDR3 length is 15 residues. Here the CDR3 reads CASSLDRGRDTEAFF. CDR3 in DNA: TGTGCCAGCAGTTTAGACAGGGGGAGGGACACTGAAGCTTTCTTT.